The source of this TCR beta chain is a study of T cell repertoires in cytomegalovirus infection (dated by TCRdb to 2018 to 2020). With respect to the entire study: Peptide stimulations targeted recently identified HLA-C-restricted CMV epitopes, whose presentation resists viral immunomodulation, together with well-studied HLA-B-restricted epitopes. The HLA type of each donor mattered for the analysis, because public TCR beta signatures pointed to carriage of CMV infection along with the matching HLA type. Results and caveats for the whole study, not just this receptor: In both this cohort and an independent cohort of 350 to 400 donors, the cumulative frequency of public TCR beta family members distinguished carriers of CMV infection plus the relevant HLA type. The ex vivo response was dominated by HLA-C-restricted CMV-specific TCR beta clonotypes, which also provided the single most frequent clonotype in two of eight donors.

As for this clonotype: No cognate antigen has been identified for it. Base quality data are lacking; no much larger clone is found one base away.

The instrument was an Illumina HiSeq 1500. TCRdb itself trimmed the public reads at Q25 with fastp, ran MiXCR and retained productive beta chains. For every CDR3 protein sequence, its rows merge into one entry that carries the most common genes and DNA. This sample holds 100,000 to 150,000 distinct CDR3 sequences; approximately 30% were observed only once. The ten biggest clones cover 45% to 65% of the sample. What this sample's treatment or condition label stands for: in vitro stimulation with specific CMV peptide epitopes to enrich CMV-specific T cells. Inclusive of the bounding cysteine and phenylalanine, the CDR3 is 16 residues long. Left in the record is the CDR3 DNA by itself, 48 bases read in frame from the first base. The germline V and J ends show losses of 5 bases and 4 bases respectively, and no gene match explains 9 bases of the junction. In the germline V gene, CDR1 corresponds to MNHEY and CDR2 to SVGAGI.

This receptor was taken from a human donor in good health (CMV status not recorded). Some clones in this sample may be carry-over from other donors' samples. The sequence joins TRBV6-5 to TRBJ1-2; TRBD1 matches 11 bases in the middle. Source: CD8+ T cells from cultured PBMCs, taken from culture after CMV antigen stimulation. The DNA sequence reads TGTGCCAGCAGTCTAGGACAGGGGGCGTCTCTCTATGGCTACACCTTC. Its amino acids are CASSLGQGASLYGYTF.